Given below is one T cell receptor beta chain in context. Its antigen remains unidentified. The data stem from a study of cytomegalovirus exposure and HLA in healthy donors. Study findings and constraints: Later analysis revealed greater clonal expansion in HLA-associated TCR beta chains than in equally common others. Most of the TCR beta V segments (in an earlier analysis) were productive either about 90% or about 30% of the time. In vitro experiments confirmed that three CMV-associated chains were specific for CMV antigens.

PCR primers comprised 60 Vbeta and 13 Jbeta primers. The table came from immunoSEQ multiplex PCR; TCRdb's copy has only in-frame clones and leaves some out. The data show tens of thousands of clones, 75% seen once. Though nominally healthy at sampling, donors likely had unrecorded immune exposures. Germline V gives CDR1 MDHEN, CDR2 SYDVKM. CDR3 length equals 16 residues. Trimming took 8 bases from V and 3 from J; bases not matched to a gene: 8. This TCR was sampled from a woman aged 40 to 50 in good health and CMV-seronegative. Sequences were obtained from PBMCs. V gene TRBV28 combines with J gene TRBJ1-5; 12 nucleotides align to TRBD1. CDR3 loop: CASDPGTGGFNQPQHF. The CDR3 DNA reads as TGTGCCAGCGATCCCGGGACAGGGGGCTTCAATCAGCCCCAGCATTTT.